Following are 18 T cell receptor beta chains from one sample sequenced in a study of T cell responses to AZD1222 COVID-19 vaccine. Only in-frame clones appear in the TCRdb table, and some are missing; sequencing was by immunoSEQ multiplex PCR. The repertoire has about 110,000 clones, over 80% of them found once; the top ten carry 7.5% to 9.5%. The source was peripheral blood, collected 28 days after the second AZD1222 dose. Receptors originate from an adult who received the AZD1222 COVID-19 vaccine.

The genes are TRBV5-6 and TRBJ2-7, with D perhaps matching TRBD2 (6 bases). Germline V CDR1 and CDR2: SGHDT, YYEEEE. The CDR3 has 15 amino acids. Trimming removed 0 bases from V and 2 bases from J, with 12 bases in between. CDR3 coding DNA: TGTGCCAGCAGCTTGGCCCTGGAGGGCCCCTACGAGCAGTACTTC. It specifies CASSLALEGPYEQYF.

The chain recombines TRBV29-1 with TRBJ2-3, with TRBD2 matching 12 bases. V shed 4 bases and J 7 bases; nucleotides not matched to a gene: 3. Germline-derived CDR1 and CDR2 are SQVTM and ANQGSEA. The CDR3 is made up of 13 amino acids. This CDR3 is CSVVLAGGYTQYF. For the CDR3, the DNA is TGCAGCGTTGTGCTAGCGGGAGGGTATACGCAGTATTTT.

This chain joins TRBV21-1 and TRBJ1-2; whether TRBD1, the table's D call, matches the DNA was not checked. TRBV21-1 is marked as a pseudogene. This CDR3 has 17 residues. CDR3 residues: CASSKEGHRDSNYGYTF. CDR3 sequence (DNA): TGTGCCAGCAGCAAAGAGGGTCACCGGGACAGTAACTATGGCTACACCTTC.

This chain links TRBV5-1 with TRBJ1-2; D possibly corresponds to TRBD1 (6 bases). Trimming took off 4 bases at V and 4 bases at J, with 20 bases between the two ends. The CDR3 covers 16 residues. Germline loops: CDR1 SGHRS, CDR2 YFSETQ. For the CDR3, the DNA is TGCGCCAGCAGCCCGCGGACGGGACAAAATGGCTATGGCTACACCTTC. Translation: CASSPRTGQNGYGYTF.

The chain joins TRBV12-3 or TRBV12-4 to TRBJ2-6; D is unclear. Trimming cost V 7 bases and J 0 bases, with 4 bases left between them. There are 13 residues in the CDR3. Here the CDR3 DNA reads TGTGCCAGCAAGAACTCTGGGGCCAACGTCCTGACTTTC. It translates to CASKNSGANVLTF.

This clone was detected only a few times. The rearrangement links TRBV6-4 to TRBJ2-2; D remains ambiguous. In germline, CDR1 is MRHNA, CDR2 SNTAGT. Trimming pared 0 bases from V and 4 bases from J, leaving 6 bases between. CDR3 length: 14 amino acids. The CDR3 DNA is TGTGCCAGCAGTGACTCGATGGGCACCGGGGAGCTGTTTTTT. Translated: CASSDSMGTGELFF.

This chain connects TRBV6-2 or TRBV6-3 to TRBJ2-7; D may be TRBD2 (7 bases). Germline V gene sequence: CDR1 MNHEY, CDR2 SVGEGT. The V end was cut by 2 bases, the J end by 3 bases, with 14 bases between. This CDR3 region has 15 residues. The CDR3 spells CASSYKQGGSYEQYF. The CDR3 DNA reads as TGTGCCAGCAGTTACAAACAGGGAGGGAGCTACGAGCAGTACTTC.

The rearrangement links TRBV7-6 to TRBJ1-1; D unresolved. Germline loops: CDR1 SGHVS, CDR2 FNYEAQ. The CDR3 sequence is 15 residues long. With 5 bases removed from V and 4 bases from J, the gap between germline ends came to 17 bases. The CDR3 loop reads CASSQSTGPPTEAFF. CDR3 bases: TGTGCCAGCAGCCAGTCGACTGGACCGCCCACTGAAGCTTTCTTT.

This rearrangement joins TRBV2 to TRBJ2-1; 12 nucleotides match TRBD2. The J segment lost 7 bases and the V segment lost 6 bases, leaving 1 base of the junction unmatched. The V gene's germline CDR1 is SNHLY and CDR2 FYNNEI. The CDR3 totals 13 residues. The CDR3: CASSGLAGNEQFF. The CDR3 coding sequence is TGTGCCAGCAGCGGACTAGCGGGAAATGAGCAGTTCTTC.

The sample holds a few counts of this clone. V gene TRBV13 combines with J gene TRBJ2-3; weak D call: TRBD2 (6 bases). The CDR3 contains 17 residues. Germline V gives CDR1 PRHDT, CDR2 FYEKMQ (reference sequence). Deletions cut 4 bases from V and 5 bases from J, with 22 bases between. The CDR3 region has the DNA TGTGCCAGCAGCTCCCCAACTAGCCCTGAAGGGGTAGATACGCAGTATTTT. Its protein is CASSSPTSPEGVDTQYF.

This rearrangement joins TRBV4-2 to TRBJ1-3, with D unclear. Trimming pared 3 bases from V and 0 bases from J, leaving 6 bases between. The CDR3 spans 14 residues. The germline V gene has CDR1 LGHNA and CDR2 YNFKEQ. CDR3 in amino acids: CASSHPTSGNTIYF. The CDR3 nucleotides are TGTGCCAGCAGCCATCCGACCTCTGGAAACACCATATATTTT.

The chain has TRBV5-1 and TRBJ2-5; a weak D match, TRBD1 (5 bases). The germline gives CDR1 SGHRS, CDR2 YFSETQ. With 0 bases removed from V and 5 bases from J, the gap between germline ends came to 14 bases. This CDR3 is 15 amino acids long. CDR3 protein: CASSLVGAPDETQYF. CDR3 coding DNA: TGCGCCAGCAGCTTGGTTGGGGCGCCGGATGAGACCCAGTACTTC.

CDR3 DNA: TGCGCCAGCAGTGAAATGGGCACTGAAGCTTTCTTT. Translation: CASSEMGTEAFF. The chain uses TRBV10-1 and TRBJ1-1; D is ambiguous. Per the germline V gene, CDR1 is WNHNN and CDR2 is SYGVQD (reference sequence). Trimming removed 3 bases from V and 4 bases from J, with 6 bases in between. The CDR3 runs to 12 residues.

This clone was observed a single time. This chain links TRBV20-1 with TRBJ2-3; D call uncertain. V was shortened by 3 bases and J by 2 bases, with 9 bases between the two germline ends. The CDR3 contains 13 residues. The germline gives CDR1 DFQATT, CDR2 SNEGSKA (reference sequence). The CDR3 is CSASFGNTDTQYF. CDR3 nucleotides: TGCAGTGCTAGTTTTGGTAACACAGATACGCAGTATTTT.

A single count supports this clone. This CDR3 reads CASSPDPGQGGFGVNQPQHF. In nucleotides, the CDR3 is TGTGCCAGCTCACCCGATCCGGGACAGGGGGGATTTGGGGTCAATCAGCCCCAGCATTTT. The chain carries TRBV18 and TRBJ1-5, with 11 bases matching TRBD1. The CDR3 has 20 amino acids. CDR1 is KGHSH, CDR2 LQKENI, per germline. Germline trimming cut 3 bases from V and 3 bases from J; bases unmatched to any gene: 16.

The gene calls are TRBV7-9 and TRBJ1-1; 9 nucleotides line up with TRBD1. The V gene end was trimmed by 4 bases and the J gene end by 11 bases; junction bases not matched to a gene: 2. This CDR3 has 11 residues. In germline, CDR1 is SEHNR, CDR2 FQNEAQ (reference sequence). CDR3 protein: CASSWTGEAFF. The CDR3 DNA reads TGTGCCAGCAGCTGGACAGGGGAGGCTTTCTTT.

The genes are TRBV5-4 and TRBJ2-7; D is unclear. V gave up 0 bases and J gave up 3 bases, with 7 bases separating them. CDR1 is SGHNT and CDR2 is YYREEE in the germline V gene (reference sequence). This CDR3 is 13 amino acids long. DNA of the CDR3: TGTGCCAGCAGCTTGGGTGGGGTCTACGAGCAGTACTTC. Its translation is CASSLGGVYEQYF.

The chain recombines TRBV7-3 with TRBJ1-1; no clear D. The germline V and J ends were trimmed by 2 bases and 5 bases, with 3 bases remaining between them. CDR3 size: 11 residues. Germline CDR1 SGHTA, CDR2 FQGTGA. The DNA for the CDR3 is TGTGCCAGCAGCTTAGGGACTGAAGCTTTCTTT. Its protein is CASSLGTEAFF.